A single sample gave rise to the 29 T cell receptor beta chains below, sequenced in a study of OX40 agonist ivuxolimab in advanced cancers. Profiled with immunoSEQ multiplex PCR; TCRdb holds only in-frame clones, not every one. The sample holds around 74,000 clones; approximately 80% are singletons and the top ten take roughly 0.5%. Sequenced material: CD4+ or CD8+ T cells sorted from blood, taken in a trial of the OX40 agonist ivuxolimab. All receptors derive from an adult with an advanced solid tumor such as melanoma, head and neck, liver or kidney cancer.

The chain is built from TRBV6-6 and TRBJ2-1, with 9 bases identical to TRBD1. V shed 5 bases, J shed 2 bases, and the junction held 4 bases outside the gene matches. Germline loops: CDR1 MNHNY, CDR2 SVGAGI (reference sequence). The CDR3 covers 15 residues. Here the CDR3 DNA reads TGTGCCAGCAGTCGGGACAGGGCTGCCTACAATGAGCAGTTCTTC. This translates into CASSRDRAAYNEQFF.

This clone was counted a single time. V is TRBV11-2 and J is TRBJ2-7; D remains ambiguous. The CDR3 contains 14 residues. Germline loops: CDR1 SGHAT, CDR2 FQNNGV. The V and J ends lost 2 bases and 2 bases respectively, with 10 bases between them. The CDR3 DNA is TGTGCCAGCAGCTTAAGCTACGGAGCCTACGAGCAGTACTTC. This encodes CASSLSYGAYEQYF.

This rearrangement joins TRBV29-1 to TRBJ1-1, with D unresolved. The germline V gene encodes CDR1 SQVTM and CDR2 ANQGSEA. V shed 4 bases and J shed 3 bases, with 15 bases lying between them. The CDR3 is made up of 14 amino acids. CDR3 residues: CSVGTATAHTEAFF. In DNA form, the CDR3 reads TGCAGCGTTGGGACCGCAACGGCGCACACTGAAGCTTTCTTT.

This chain connects TRBV6-5 to TRBJ1-1, with D unresolved. This CDR3 contains 15 residues. The ends were cut back, 0 bases at V and 3 bases at J, with 11 bases in the middle. CDR1 is MNHEY and CDR2 is SVGAGI in the germline V gene. CDR3 coding DNA: TGTGCCAGCAGTTACTCGATAGGCCCGTACACTGAAGCTTTCTTT. Translation gives CASSYSIGPYTEAFF.

This clone occurred once. The chain is built from TRBV13 and TRBJ1-6; TRBD1 aligns across 8 bases. V dropped 5 bases and J dropped 1; count of bases not matched to a gene: 7. From germline, CDR1 is PRHDT and CDR2 FYEKMQ (reference sequence). The CDR3 is 17 amino acids. CDR3 sequence reads: CASSTRTGNSYNSPLHF. In nucleotides, the CDR3 is TGTGCCAGCAGCACAAGGACAGGGAATTCCTATAATTCACCCCTCCACTTT.

This clone has a handful of counts. The CDR3 reads CASSFDRGSGNTIYF. CDR3 sequence (DNA): TGTGCCAGCAGCTTCGACAGGGGCTCTGGAAACACCATATATTTT. The chain carries TRBV9 and TRBJ1-3; 8 bases agree with TRBD1. CDR1 and CDR2 from the germline V gene are SGDLS and YYNGEE. Trimming at V came to 4 bases and at J to 0 bases, leaving 3 bases not matched to a gene. The CDR3 covers 15 residues.

V and J are TRBV6-5 and TRBJ2-7; D gene unclear. V was shortened by 6 bases and J by 6 bases, with 9 bases between the two germline ends. CDR1 and CDR2 (germline): MNHEY, SVGAGI. The CDR3 extends over 11 amino acids. The DNA of the CDR3 is TGTGCCAGCAGCCAAGGGCCCGAGCAGTACTTC. Protein: CASSQGPEQYF.

The chain joins TRBV9 to TRBJ2-7, with D tentatively TRBD2 (6 bases). The CDR3 contains 14 residues. The V gene's germline CDR1 is SGDLS and CDR2 YYNGEE. Trimming left V 4 bases short and J 0 bases short, with 11 bases between. CDR3 nucleotide sequence: TGTGCCAGCAGCTTCCTAGCGAACTCCTACGAGCAGTACTTC. The encoded protein is CASSFLANSYEQYF.

The chain has TRBV18 and TRBJ1-2; no firm D call. The CDR3 is 15 residues long. Germline V gives CDR1 KGHSH, CDR2 LQKENI. The V and J ends lost 3 bases and 2 bases respectively, with 13 bases between them. CDR3 region: CASSPRAQDNYGYTF. The CDR3, as DNA: TGTGCCAGCTCACCCCGGGCTCAGGACAACTATGGCTACACCTTC.

The rearrangement uses TRBV9 and TRBJ2-7; 9 nucleotides match TRBD2. The CDR3 contains 15 residues. The junction had 3 bases not matched to a gene; V was cut back by 0 bases and J by 2 bases. CDR1 is SGDLS and CDR2 is YYNGEE in the germline V gene. CDR3 protein: CASSVGAGGAYEQYF. In nucleotides, the CDR3 is TGTGCCAGCAGCGTAGGTGCGGGGGGGGCCTACGAGCAGTACTTC.

This chain links TRBV5-4 with TRBJ2-3, with 11 bases fitting TRBD2. V lost 4 bases and J lost 2; bases outside the gene matches: 6. CDR1 and CDR2 from the germline V gene are SGHNT and YYREEE (reference sequence). The CDR3 consists of 16 residues. CDR3 amino acids: CASSRILAGATDTQYF. CDR3 nucleotides: TGTGCCAGCAGCCGTATACTAGCGGGGGCCACAGATACGCAGTATTTT.

This clone was detected once. The genes are TRBV30 and TRBJ1-5; no clear D gene. Trimming stripped 2 bases from V and 0 bases from J, with 5 bases between. CDR1 is GTSNPN, CDR2 SVGIG, per germline (reference sequence). CDR3 size: 13 residues. The CDR3 protein is CAWSYNSNQPQHF. DNA of the CDR3: TGTGCCTGGAGTTATAATAGCAATCAGCCCCAGCATTTT.

This chain joins TRBV30 and TRBJ1-4; D is unclear. Germline loops: CDR1 GTSNPN, CDR2 SVGIG (reference sequence). The CDR3 totals 16 residues. With 1 base removed from V and 0 bases from J, the gap between germline ends came to 12 bases. CDR3 protein: CAWSEVWAATNEKLFF. The CDR3 coding sequence is TGTGCCTGGAGTGAGGTCTGGGCCGCAACTAATGAAAAACTGTTTTTT.

The count of this clone is one. The J gene is TRBJ2-4, the V gene TRBV7-9; 7 bases are shared with TRBD2. Losses at the gene ends were 5 bases for V and 1 base for J; bases not matched to a gene: 5. The CDR3 runs to 15 residues. Per germline, CDR1 SEHNR and CDR2 FQNEAQ (reference sequence). Here the CDR3 DNA reads TGTGCCAGCAGCCCCGCCGGGGGGGCCAAAAACATTCAGTACTTC. Protein sequence: CASSPAGGAKNIQYF.

The rearrangement joins TRBV4-1 to TRBJ1-4, with TRBD1 as a possible D gene (5 bases). The CDR3 is 16 residues long. Germline V gene data show CDR1 as MGHRA and CDR2 as YSYEKL. Trimming pared 0 bases from V and 5 bases from J, leaving 13 bases between. DNA of the CDR3: TGCGCCAGCAGCCAAGAGGGGGGACGGAAAAATGAAAAACTGTTTTTT. Translation: CASSQEGGRKNEKLFF.

This chain joins TRBV11-2 and TRBJ2-1; the match to TRBD2 covers 12 bases. Germline V gives CDR1 SGHAT, CDR2 FQNNGV. V was pared by 2 bases and J by 5 bases, with 10 bases of the junction left unmatched. This CDR3 spans 18 amino acids. CDR3 in amino acids: CASSLRLPSGRADNEQFF. DNA of the CDR3: TGTGCCAGCAGCTTAAGGCTGCCTAGCGGGAGGGCCGACAATGAGCAGTTCTTC. Filled out from reference TRBV11-2 and TRBJ2-1, the complete variable domain reads EAGVAQSPRYKIIEKRQSVAFWCNPISGHATLYWYQQILGQGPKLLIQFQNNGVVDDSQLPKDRFSAERLKGVDSTLKIQPAKLEDSAVYLCASSLRLPSGRADNEQFFGPGTRLTVL.

This chain uses TRBV6-5 with TRBJ2-2, with 8 bases that match TRBD1. CDR1 and CDR2 (germline): MNHEY, SVGAGI. After removal of 5 bases from V and 5 bases from J, the junction contained 7 bases not matched to a gene. This CDR3 region has 15 residues. CDR3: CASSRPGQETGELFF. The CDR3 bases are TGTGCCAGCAGTAGACCGGGACAGGAAACCGGGGAGCTGTTTTTT.

The chain has TRBV28 and TRBJ2-7; D may match TRBD1 or TRBD2 (6 bases each). Trimming stripped 1 base from V and 6 bases from J, with 22 bases between. Germline CDR1 MDHEN, CDR2 SYDVKM. The CDR3 has 17 residues. The CDR3 bases are TGTGCCAGCAGTTTATCGGGTGGGGGGCGGGATAGGGTCGAGCAGTACTTC. Amino acids: CASSLSGGGRDRVEQYF. Variable domain in full (rest from reference TRBV28 and TRBJ2-7): DVKVTQSSRYLVKRTGEKVFLECVQDMDHENMFWYRQDPGLGLRLIYFSYDVKMKEKGDIPEGYSVSREKKERFSLILESASTNQTSMYLCASSLSGGGRDRVEQYFGPGTRLTVT.

The rearrangement uses TRBV7-2 and TRBJ2-1; 7 bases fit TRBD2. The CDR3 sequence is 16 residues long. V shed 6 bases and J 0 bases; nucleotides not matched to a gene: 8. CDR1 and CDR2 (germline): SGHTA, FQGNSA. The CDR3 spells CASSYLAELSYNEQFF. CDR3 nucleotides: TGTGCCAGCAGTTACCTAGCGGAGCTCTCCTACAATGAGCAGTTCTTC.

The chain combines TRBV7-2 with TRBJ1-5; D remains ambiguous. The V gene's germline CDR1 is SGHTA and CDR2 FQGNSA. The CDR3 loop spans 15 amino acids. The germline V and J ends were trimmed by 4 bases and 4 bases, with 14 bases remaining between them. DNA for the CDR3: TGTGCCAGCAGCTGGGTGGCGGGAGTAAATCAGCCCCAGCATTTT. Translated: CASSWVAGVNQPQHF.

The J gene is TRBJ1-1, the V gene TRBV19, with D possibly matching TRBD1 (6 bases). The CDR3 runs 15 residues. The V and J ends lost 6 bases and 0 bases respectively, with 14 bases between them. Looked up from germline, CDR1 is LNHDA and CDR2 is SQIVND (reference sequence). CDR3 nucleotide sequence: TGTGCCAGTAGCCCAGACAGGATAATGAACACTGAAGCTTTCTTT. This sequence encodes CASSPDRIMNTEAFF.

The CDR3 loop is CASSDQIGVDEKLFF. CDR3 DNA: TGTGCCAGCAGCGACCAAATCGGGGTGGATGAAAAACTGTTTTTT. The gene calls are TRBV6-1 and TRBJ1-4; D is uncertain. The V gene's germline CDR1 is MNHNS and CDR2 SASEGT. V lost 6 bases to trimming and J lost 6 bases, with 17 bases between them. The CDR3 consists of 15 residues.

The gene calls are TRBV6-6 and TRBJ2-5; TRBD2 matches 11 bases. V lost 4 bases, J lost 5 bases, and 3 bases stayed unmatched. The CDR3 spans 14 residues. Germline loops: CDR1 MNHNY, CDR2 SVGAGI (reference sequence). The chain's CDR3 is CASSLAGGQETQYF. The CDR3 nucleotides read TGTGCCAGCAGTTTAGCGGGGGGGCAGGAGACCCAGTACTTC.

The chain joins TRBV7-7 to TRBJ2-1, with 16 bases matching TRBD2. CDR3 length: 16 residues. The J segment lost 8 bases and the V segment lost 5 bases, leaving 6 bases of the junction unmatched. Germline CDR1 is SSHAT and CDR2 is FNYEAQ (reference sequence). CDR3 amino acids: CASSPGLAGGGDEQFF. The CDR3 nucleotides read TGTGCCAGCAGCCCGGGACTAGCGGGAGGGGGGGATGAGCAGTTCTTC. Supplemented by reference TRBV7-7 and TRBJ2-1, the full variable domain reads GAGVSQSPRYKVTKRGQDVTLRCDPISSHATLYWYQQALGQGPEFLTYFNYEAQPDKSGLPSDRFSAERPEGSISTLTIQRTEQRDSAMYRCASSPGLAGGGDEQFFGPGTRLTVL.

The J gene is TRBJ1-3, the V gene TRBV28; weak D call: TRBD1 (6 bases). V was pared by 4 bases and J by 0 bases, with 13 bases between. Germline CDR1 and CDR2: MDHEN and SYDVKM. The CDR3 runs to 16 residues. CDR3 in amino acids: CASSSGQIRSGNTIYF. The DNA for the CDR3 is TGTGCCAGCAGTTCCGGACAGATTCGCTCTGGAAACACCATATATTTT.

The chain is built from TRBV5-1 and TRBJ1-1; TRBD1 matches at 7 bases. Germline CDR1 reads SGHRS; CDR2 reads YFSETQ. The ends lost 3 bases at V and 8 bases at J; junction bases unmatched: 10. This CDR3 contains 14 residues. The CDR3, as DNA: TGCGCCAGCAGCTCCCAGGGGGGGACTAAAGAAGCTTTCTTT. Amino acid sequence: CASSSQGGTKEAFF.

The V call is TRBV7-9, the J call TRBJ2-5; a possible D gene is TRBD1 (5 bases). Trimming removed 5 bases from V and 1 base from J, with 8 bases in between. Per germline, CDR1 SEHNR and CDR2 FQNEAQ (reference sequence). This CDR3 contains 13 residues. Here the CDR3 reads CASSPDSQETQYF. CDR3 bases: TGTGCCAGCAGCCCCGACAGCCAAGAGACCCAGTACTTC.

V is TRBV7-2 and J is TRBJ2-7, with TRBD1 matching over 7 bases. Per the germline V gene, CDR1 is SGHTA and CDR2 is FQGNSA. V was clipped by 6 bases and J by 4 bases; unmatched bases: 12. CDR3 length: 15 amino acids. CDR3: CASSNGQAVSYEQYF. CDR3 sequence (DNA): TGTGCCAGCAGTAACGGACAGGCCGTATCGTACGAGCAGTACTTC.

The V gene is TRBV11-3, the J gene TRBJ1-1; D is ambiguous. This CDR3 spans 13 amino acids. CDR1 SGHNT and CDR2 YENEEA come from the germline V gene. Trimming left V 5 bases short and J 5 bases short, with 12 bases between. This CDR3 is CASSRFERTEAFF. DNA of the CDR3: TGTGCCAGCAGCCGCTTTGAACGGACTGAAGCTTTCTTT. Looking up the rest from reference TRBV11-3 and TRBJ1-1 gives the full variable domain: EAGVVQSPRYKIIEKKQPVAFWCNPISGHNTLYWYLQNLGQGPELLIRYENEEAVDDSQLPKDRFSAERLKGVDSTLKIQPAELGDSAVYLCASSRFERTEAFFGQGTRLTVV.